These T cell receptor beta chains were read from a single sample in a study of response to subunit inactivated influenza vaccine. MiXCR, run by TCRdb on the RT-PCR reads, gives a single entry per CDR3 protein. The sample consists of more than 700,000 distinct CDR3 sequences, approximately 21% of them appearing once. Sequencing used PBMCs from blood, obtained 5 to 6 days after vaccination. These receptors were taken from a middle-aged man who received an inactivated influenza vaccine. CDR3s include the opening cysteine and the closing phenylalanine or tryptophan. Size tells how often a clone was seen (once, few, many) or the class of an expanded clone, and some rows leave it out.

CDR3 length	clone size	V gene	CDR3 protein
14	many	TRBV29-1	CSVPTGARNYGYTF
13	many	TRBV20-1	CSARGQGVYEQYF
13	.	TRBV7-2	CASSLVESYEQYF
13	many	TRBV20-1	CSARGPGGDIQYF
11	few	TRBV20-1	CSAQDTDTQYF
15	.	TRBV4-3	CASSRTKWTVYEQYF
15	few	TRBV7-2	CASSYSGGEYNEQFF
14	many	TRBV20-1	CSARTSGPTNEQFF
15	.	TRBV5-6	CASSPGTVLTDTQYF
15	.	TRBV20-1	CSAPRQGARFYEQYF
16	few	TRBV11-2	CASSPWTGGVTGELFF
16	.	TRBV6-1	CASSPLPGQGVYGYTF
15	few	TRBV7-2	CASSKAGTGTSEQYF
14	.	TRBV20-1	CSASSQGLVNEQFF
15	.	TRBV18	CASSPGTSDSYEQYF
13	.	TRBV29-1	CSVAGPSQETQYF
13	.	TRBV20-1	CSARQVVAYEQYF
16	few	TRBV4-3	CASSQWTGLGYNEQFF
15	few	TRBV5-1	CASSLRDGREGAQYF
15	.	TRBV2	CASRQTSGGNNEQFF
15	many	TRBV27	CASSLRRWNNNEQFF
16	many	TRBV28	CASSLAGGPSYNEQFF
13	many	TRBV7-2	CASSFGPQETQYF
14	many	TRBV27	CASSLSHRGTEAFF
15	.	TRBV4-1	CASSQEVPGGTEAFF
15	once	TRBV11-2	CASSLVFSGGYEQYF
15	.	TRBV9	CASSVEGLNGGELFF
13	few	TRBV5-1	CASSPHRDTEAFF
17	few	TRBV20-1	CSARDHEWGGDTDTQYF
17	.	TRBV28	CASRRRAVVPGPYEQYF
13	many	TRBV20-1	CSASGGGYNEQFF
18	.	TRBV11-1	CASTSRRGGKSSYNEQFF
15	few	TRBV6-2/TRBV6-3	CASSLGLHLSYEQYF
14	many	TRBV28	CASSTSGMGDTQYF
14	.	TRBV28	CASETIGEGNEQFF
15	.	TRBV29-1	CSVEEFRSSSYEQYF
13	.	TRBV12-3/TRBV12-4	CASSTNSDRSPFF
14	.	TRBV20-1	CSANKPDSNQPQHF
16	many	TRBV29-1	CSVEGSLGQGIYEQYF
15	few	TRBV10-3	CAITASGSSYNEQFF
11	many	TRBV29-1	CSVGGKDGYTF
18	.	TRBV27	CASSLRFRSDKMGSPLHF
15	many	TRBV7-2	CASSLAGVGYNEQFF
12	few	TRBV27	CASSPNENEQFF
13	many	TRBV29-1	CSVPGTGRNEQFF
12	many	TRBV7-2	CASSFGADTQYF